The rows below give T cell receptor beta chains drawn from one sample of a study of immune cell composition in non-small cell lung cancer. The assay was immunoSEQ multiplex PCR, and TCRdb's table has in-frame clones only and misses some. The data hold roughly 2,200 clones, with 72% observed a single time. What was sequenced was lung tumor tissue. The receptors stem from a human donor with non-small cell lung cancer. The CDR3 runs from the conserved cysteine through the conserved F or W. The D gene is left open where the match is weak. Clone size is given for some rows only: seen once, a few or many times, or a class if the clone is expanded.

size,V,D,J,CDR3,DNA
NA,TRBV27,TRBD2,TRBJ2-3,CASSLTSGNTDTQYF,TGTGCCAGCAGTTTAACTAGCGGGAACACAGATACGCAGTATTTT
NA,TRBV18,TRBD1,TRBJ1-2,CASFTGQGNGYTF,TGTGCCAGCTTCACAGGACAGGGGAATGGCTACACCTTC
NA,TRBV27,NA,TRBJ2-7,CASSPRSTPTYEQYF,TGTGCCAGCAGTCCAAGGTCGACACCAACCTACGAGCAGTACTTC
NA,TRBV7-6,TRBD1,TRBJ2-3,CASSLVGQSTDTQYF,TGTGCCAGCAGCTTAGTGGGACAGAGCACAGATACGCAGTATTTT
NA,TRBV30,TRBD2,TRBJ2-7,CASRTSGEYSYEQYF,TGTGCCTCTCGGACTAGCGGGGAGTACTCCTACGAGCAGTACTTC
few,TRBV19,TRBD2,TRBJ2-7,CASSIVGGTSYEQYF,TGTGCCAGTAGTATCGTGGGAGGGACCTCCTACGAGCAGTACTTC
NA,TRBV5-1,NA,TRBJ2-7,CASSDGSSRYGEQYF,TGCGCCAGCTCTGACGGGTCTAGCCGATACGGCGAGCAGTACTTC
NA,TRBV5-1,TRBD1,TRBJ2-7,CASSVGQGAYEQYF,TGCGCCAGCAGCGTGGGACAGGGTGCCTACGAGCAGTACTTC
NA,TRBV7-3,NA,TRBJ2-5,CASSKGTSPRETQYF,TGTGCCAGCAGCAAAGGGACTTCTCCCCGGGAGACCCAGTACTTC
NA,TRBV28,NA,TRBJ1-5,CASRNRVNQPQHF,TGTGCCAGCAGAAACAGGGTTAATCAGCCCCAGCATTTT
NA,TRBV7-3,TRBD2,TRBJ2-3,CASSLTYGGGGATDTQYF,TGTGCCAGCAGCTTAACGTATGGAGGCGGGGGGGCGACAGATACGCAGTATTTT
few,TRBV18,TRBD1,TRBJ1-6,CASSPQGARSPLHF,TGTGCCAGCTCACCACAGGGGGCAAGGTCACCCCTCCACTTT
NA,TRBV9,TRBD2,TRBJ2-7,CASSVAAGGLLPVEQYF,TGTGCCAGCAGCGTAGCAGCGGGGGGCCTCCTCCCAGTGGAGCAGTACTTC
NA,TRBV5-4,TRBD2,TRBJ2-1,CASEGLGGGEQFF,TGTGCCAGCGAGGGACTAGGTGGGGGTGAGCAGTTCTTC
NA,TRBV6-1,TRBD1,TRBJ1-1,CASSGQGSARNTEAFF,TGTGCCAGCAGTGGACAGGGGTCGGCAAGGAACACTGAAGCTTTCTTT
NA,TRBV2,TRBD2,TRBJ2-2,CATRLTSGATGELFF,TGTGCCACCCGTTTGACTAGCGGTGCCACCGGGGAGCTGTTTTTT
NA,TRBV27,NA,TRBJ2-7,CASSRAGVGEQYF,TGTGCCAGCAGTAGGGCAGGGGTGGGTGAGCAGTACTTC
NA,TRBV5-1,NA,TRBJ1-1,CASSPGRTEKEAFF,TGCGCCAGCAGCCCCGGGAGGACGGAAAAAGAAGCTTTCTTT
few,TRBV15,TRBD1,TRBJ2-2,CATSRGGTGFAGELFF,TGTGCCACCAGCAGAGGCGGGACAGGGTTTGCCGGGGAGCTGTTTTTT
NA,TRBV7-6,NA,TRBJ2-3,CASSLLGASGGTDTQYF,TGTGCCAGCAGCTTATTAGGAGCGTCCGGGGGCACAGATACGCAGTATTTT
NA,TRBV2,NA,TRBJ1-4,CASSVAGAGLFF,TGTGCCAGCAGTGTAGCAGGCGCGGGTCTGTTTTTT
NA,TRBV19,NA,TRBJ2-1,CASSSPGTGNYNEQFF,TGTGCCAGTAGTTCCCCTGGCACAGGGAACTACAATGAGCAGTTCTTC
NA,TRBV7-2,TRBD2,TRBJ2-7,CASSLKAGVSEQYF,TGTGCCAGCAGCTTAAAAGCGGGGGTAAGCGAGCAGTACTTC
NA,TRBV28,NA,TRBJ2-5,CASSTRFSGVKETQYF,TGTGCCAGCAGTACCCGATTTTCGGGAGTCAAAGAGACCCAGTACTTC
NA,TRBV7-9,TRBD1,TRBJ2-1,CASSKKKRDRGYNEQFF,TGTGCCAGCAGCAAAAAAAAACGGGACAGGGGCTACAATGAGCAGTTCTTC
NA,TRBV9,NA,TRBJ2-2,CASSVKGDANGELFF,TGTGCCAGCAGCGTAAAGGGGGATGCGAACGGGGAGCTGTTTTTT
NA,TRBV28,NA,TRBJ1-1,CASSLRGENTEAFF,TGTGCCAGCAGTTTACGGGGGGAAAACACTGAAGCTTTCTTT
NA,TRBV5-6,NA,TRBJ2-3,CASSLRGTGTDTQYF,TGTGCCAGCAGCTTGCGGGGAACTGGCACAGATACGCAGTATTTT
NA,TRBV6-1,TRBD2,TRBJ2-1,CASSERGLAGGRAYNEQFF,TGTGCCAGCAGTGAAAGGGGCCTAGCGGGGGGGCGGGCCTACAATGAGCAGTTCTTC
NA,TRBV28,TRBD1,TRBJ1-2,CASSTLQDRGRGYTF,TGTGCCAGCAGCACACTTCAGGACAGGGGGCGCGGCTACACCTTC
NA,TRBV25-1,NA,TRBJ2-5,CASSEFGAGETQYF,TGTGCCAGCAGTGAATTTGGGGCCGGAGAGACCCAGTACTTC
NA,TRBV5-1,TRBD2,TRBJ2-7,CASTGLAGGEQYF,TGCGCCAGCACGGGACTAGCGGGAGGCGAGCAGTACTTC
NA,TRBV4-2,NA,TRBJ2-1,CASSQDDYEQFF,TGTGCCAGCAGCCAGGATGACTATGAGCAGTTCTTC
NA,TRBV11-3,NA,TRBJ2-2,CASSQGQGTGELFF,TGTGCCAGCAGCCAGGGGCAGGGCACCGGGGAGCTGTTTTTT
NA,TRBV27,NA,TRBJ1-2,CASSLNLEGVKANYGYTF,TGTGCCAGCAGTTTAAATTTAGAGGGCGTCAAAGCTAACTATGGCTACACCTTC
NA,TRBV5-4,NA,TRBJ2-1,CASSSPGTLHNEQFF,TGTGCCAGCAGCTCCCCCGGGACTTTACACAATGAGCAGTTCTTC
few,TRBV5-1,TRBD2,TRBJ2-1,CASSRGLAGGGGNEQFF,TGCGCCAGCAGCCGCGGACTAGCGGGGGGCGGGGGGAATGAGCAGTTCTTC
NA,TRBV18,TRBD1,TRBJ1-2,CASSRDSSNYGYTF,TGTGCCAGCTCAAGGGACAGTTCTAACTATGGCTACACCTTC
few,TRBV7-2,TRBD1,TRBJ2-3,CASSRDRAADTQYF,TGTGCCAGCAGCAGGGACAGGGCCGCAGATACGCAGTATTTT